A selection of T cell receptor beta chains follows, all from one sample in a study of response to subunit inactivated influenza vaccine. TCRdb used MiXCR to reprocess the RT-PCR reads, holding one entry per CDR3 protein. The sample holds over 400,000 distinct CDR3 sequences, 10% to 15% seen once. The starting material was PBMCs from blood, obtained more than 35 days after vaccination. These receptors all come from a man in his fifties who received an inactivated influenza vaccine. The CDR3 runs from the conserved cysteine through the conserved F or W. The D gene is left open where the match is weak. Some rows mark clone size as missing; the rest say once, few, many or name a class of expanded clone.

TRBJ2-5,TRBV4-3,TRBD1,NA,TGCGCCAGCAGCCAAAGCCCAGGGGGCCAAGAGACCCAGTACTTC,CASSQSPGGQETQYF
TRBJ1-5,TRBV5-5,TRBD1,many,TGTGCCATCAAACCGGGACAGTCCCGTCGAGTCTGTCAGCCCCAGCATTTT,CAIKPGQSRRVCQPQHF
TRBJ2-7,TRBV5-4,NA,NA,TGTGCCAGCAGCCCCGGACAGCCCCTAGATCCCTACGAGCAGTACTTC,CASSPGQPLDPYEQYF
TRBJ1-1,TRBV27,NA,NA,TGTGCCAGCAGTTTAAGGGTTCCGAGCGAGACTGAAGCTTTCTTT,CASSLRVPSETEAFF
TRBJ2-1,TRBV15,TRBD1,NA,TGTGCCACCAGCAGGAGACAGGGCTCCTACAATGAGCAGTTCTTC,CATSRRQGSYNEQFF
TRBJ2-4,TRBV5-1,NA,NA,TGCGCCAGCAGCCTAGACAGTTCCAAAAACATTCAGTACTTC,CASSLDSSKNIQYF
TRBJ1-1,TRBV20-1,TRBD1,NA,TGCAGTGCTAGAGATCAGGGCAGGGGGCATACTGAAGCTTTCTTT,CSARDQGRGHTEAFF
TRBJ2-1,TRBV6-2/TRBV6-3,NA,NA,TGTGCCAGCACCTCCCGACTAGGGCAGGAGCAGTTCTTC,CASTSRLGQEQFF
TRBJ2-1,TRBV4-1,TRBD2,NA,TGTGCCAGCAGCGACAAAACAAGCGGGGTAAACTACAATGAGCAGTTCTTC,CASSDKTSGVNYNEQFF
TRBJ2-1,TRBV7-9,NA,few,TGTGCCAGCAGCTTGGCCCCCAGACCGGGTGAGCAGTTCTTC,CASSLAPRPGEQFF
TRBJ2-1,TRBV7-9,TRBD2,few,TGTGCCAGCAGCAAGCCTAAAACTAGCGGGAGTTTGAATGAGCAGTTCTTC,CASSKPKTSGSLNEQFF
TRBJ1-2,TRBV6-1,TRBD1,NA,TGTGCCAGCAGTGAAACCTCGACAGGGGTTGGCTACACCTTC,CASSETSTGVGYTF
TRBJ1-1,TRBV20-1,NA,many,TGCAGTGCTAGAGATGGGGGCACCCTTTCCATGAACACTGAAGCTTTCTTT,CSARDGGTLSMNTEAFF
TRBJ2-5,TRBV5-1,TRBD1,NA,TGCGCCAGCAGCCCGGGACAGTTTTTGGAGACCCAGTACTTC,CASSPGQFLETQYF
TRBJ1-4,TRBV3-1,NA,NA,TGTGCCAGCAGCCCCGCCGGTTGGTATGAAAAACTGTTTTTT,CASSPAGWYEKLFF
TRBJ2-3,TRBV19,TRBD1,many,TGTGCCAGTAGTAACATCGGGACAGGTCGTCTCAATACGCAGTATTTT,CASSNIGTGRLNTQYF
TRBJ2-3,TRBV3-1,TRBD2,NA,TGTGCCAGCAGCCAAGGGACTAGCGGGGCTAGCACAGATACGCAGTATTTT,CASSQGTSGASTDTQYF
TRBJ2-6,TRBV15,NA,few,TGTGCCACCAGCTCTGCGGGGTGGGGATCTGGGGCCAACGTCCTGACTTTC,CATSSAGWGSGANVLTF
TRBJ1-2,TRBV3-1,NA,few,TGTGCCAGCAGCCAAGCTTCGGGGACGCATGGCTACACCTTC,CASSQASGTHGYTF
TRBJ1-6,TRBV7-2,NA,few,TGTGCCAGCAGCATTGCATGGACTGAGAATTCACCCCTCCACTTT,CASSIAWTENSPLHF
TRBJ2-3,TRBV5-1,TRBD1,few,TGCGCCAGCGGAACCGGGACAGCTGGAACAGATACGCAGTATTTT,CASGTGTAGTDTQYF
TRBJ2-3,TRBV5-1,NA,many,TGCGCCAGCAAGGATAGGTCGGATACGCAGTATTTT,CASKDRSDTQYF
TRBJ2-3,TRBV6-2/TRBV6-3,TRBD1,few,TGTGCCAGCAGTTACTCTGGGCAGGGGGTCCGGGGCACAGATACGCAGTATTTT,CASSYSGQGVRGTDTQYF
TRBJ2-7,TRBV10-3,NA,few,TGTGCCATCAGTGAGTCGTATAGTAGCTCCTACGAGCAGTACTTC,CAISESYSSSYEQYF
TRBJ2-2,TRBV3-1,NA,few,TGTGCCAGCAGCCAAGCCCCCGGGGCCGGGGAGCTGTTTTTT,CASSQAPGAGELFF
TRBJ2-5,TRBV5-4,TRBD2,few,TGTGCCAGCAGCTTAGGACTAGCGGGGGGGCCCCAAGAGACCCAGTACTTC,CASSLGLAGGPQETQYF
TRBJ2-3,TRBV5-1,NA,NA,TGCGCCAGCAGCTCCGGGCCCGCCAGCGGCACAGATACGCAGTATTTT,CASSSGPASGTDTQYF
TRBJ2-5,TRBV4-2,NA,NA,TGTGCCAGCAGCCAAGAGTTGGCGGAGACCCAGTACTTC,CASSQELAETQYF
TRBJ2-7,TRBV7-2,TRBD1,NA,TGTGCCAGCAGCACGGGGGACAGGGTGCACGAGCAGTACTTC,CASSTGDRVHEQYF
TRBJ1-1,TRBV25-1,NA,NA,TGTGCCAGCAGTGATGGGGCGCCGAAGCGGCTGAACACTGAAGCTTTCTTT,CASSDGAPKRLNTEAFF
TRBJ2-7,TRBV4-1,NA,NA,TGCGCCAGCAGCCATGTCAGTGACTACGAGCAGTACTTC,CASSHVSDYEQYF
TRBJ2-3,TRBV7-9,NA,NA,TGTGCCAGCAGCGAGAGGAACACAGATACGCAGTATTTT,CASSERNTDTQYF
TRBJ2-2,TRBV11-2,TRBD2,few,TGTGCCAGCAGCCTTCAGGGGGGACTAGCGAGCATCACCGGGGAGCTGTTTTTT,CASSLQGGLASITGELFF
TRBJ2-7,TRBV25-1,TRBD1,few,TGTGCCAGCAGTGAATACCCAGGGGGCATGTACGAGCAGTACTTC,CASSEYPGGMYEQYF
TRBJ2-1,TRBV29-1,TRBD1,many,TGCAGCGTGATACCCGGCGGGACAGGGGGAATCTACAATGAGCAGTTCTTC,CSVIPGGTGGIYNEQFF